One and the same sample provided the 22 T cell receptor beta chains below, sequenced in a study of T cell responses to AZD1222 COVID-19 vaccine. Sequencing used immunoSEQ multiplex PCR; TCRdb keeps in-frame clones, though not all of them. This table has more than 120,000 clones, over 75% appearing once. Sequencing used peripheral blood, obtained 28 days after the second dose of the MenACWY control vaccine. These receptors all come from an adult who received the MenACWY meningococcal vaccine as a control.

The CDR3 nucleotides are TGTGCCAGCAGTGACTCGACAACCGGGGAGCTGTTTTTT. Its translation: CASSDSTTGELFF. V is TRBV6-4 and J is TRBJ2-2; D ambiguous. CDR3 size: 13 residues. Trimming stripped 0 bases from V and 5 bases from J, with 4 bases between. Germline V CDR1 and CDR2: MRHNA, SNTAGT.

This clone was seen only once. This chain joins TRBV7-9 and TRBJ2-7; D possibly corresponds to TRBD2 (6 bases). Germline V gene data show CDR1 as SEHNR and CDR2 as FQNEAQ (reference sequence). This CDR3 has 15 residues. V was shortened by 4 bases and J by 4 bases, with 17 bases between the two germline ends. The CDR3 DNA reads TGTGCCAGCAGCTCGCCGGTCGGGGGTACGTACGAGCAGTACTTC. As protein: CASSSPVGGTYEQYF. The full variable domain, its missing parts supplied by reference TRBV7-9 and TRBJ2-7, is DTGVSQNPRHKITKRGQNVTFRCDPISEHNRLYWYRQTLGQGPEFLTYFQNEAQLEKSRLLSDRFSAERPKGSFSTLEIQRTEQGDSAMYLCASSSPVGGTYEQYFGPGTRLTVT.

The chain joins TRBV18 to TRBJ2-3, with D perhaps matching TRBD1 (6 bases). Germline-derived CDR1 and CDR2 are KGHSH and LQKENI. Trimming took 3 bases from V and 3 from J, leaving 10 bases between them. The CDR3 loop spans 14 amino acids. CDR3 region: CASSPKGVTDTQYF. CDR3 DNA sequence: TGTGCCAGCTCACCGAAGGGGGTTACAGATACGCAGTATTTT.

The chain uses TRBV27 and TRBJ1-1, with 7 positions matching TRBD1. Per germline, CDR1 MNHEY and CDR2 SMNVEV (reference sequence). This CDR3 has 14 amino acids. Trimming at V came to 9 bases and at J to 4 bases, leaving 11 bases not matched to a gene. The CDR3 DNA follows: TGTGCCAGTAGTCTGGGCAGGGGGGCCACTGAAGCTTTCTTT. It encodes CASSLGRGATEAFF.

The chain joins TRBV27 to TRBJ2-7; D is tentatively TRBD1 or TRBD2 (5 bases each). Trimming took off 0 bases at V and 3 bases at J, with 12 bases between the two ends. Germline CDR1 is MNHEY and CDR2 is SMNVEV (reference sequence). The CDR3 runs to 15 residues. CDR3 loop: CASSLSGVAFYEQYF. The CDR3 DNA reads TGTGCCAGCAGTTTATCGGGGGTCGCATTCTACGAGCAGTACTTC.

The chain recombines TRBV24-1 with TRBJ1-2; 9 nucleotides align to TRBD1. With 3 bases clipped from V and 6 bases from J, the junction kept 4 bases outside the gene matches. The length of the CDR3 is 14 residues. From germline, CDR1 is KGHDR and CDR2 SFDVKD. The CDR3 loop reads CATSDLDRGHGYTF. CDR3 DNA sequence: TGTGCCACCAGTGATCTGGACAGGGGTCATGGCTACACCTTC.

V usage is TRBV21-1 and J usage is TRBJ2-2; the table's TRBD2 call for D was not verified on the DNA. TRBV21-1 is a pseudogene segment. CDR3 length equals 15 residues. CDR3 sequence reads: CASSRRGRLAGELFF. The CDR3 coding sequence is TGTGCCAGCAGCCGTCGCGGGAGACTCGCCGGGGAGCTGTTTTTT.

The genes are TRBV27 and TRBJ2-2; no clear D. Germline values: CDR1 MNHEY, CDR2 SMNVEV (reference sequence). The CDR3 is 13 residues long. V was trimmed by 5 bases and J by 4 bases, leaving 8 bases between them. This CDR3 is CASSLQRTGELFF. CDR3 in DNA: TGTGCCAGCAGTCTCCAGCGCACCGGGGAGCTGTTTTTT.

This clone was recorded a few times. The V gene is TRBV19, the J gene TRBJ1-5, with D maybe TRBD1 (6 bases). V lost 8 bases to trimming and J lost 8 bases, with 22 bases between them. Germline assignment: CDR1 LNHDA and CDR2 SQIVND (reference sequence). The CDR3 is 15 residues long. The CDR3 protein is CASGTSTGPLEPQHF. In DNA form, the CDR3 reads TGTGCCAGTGGAACCTCGACAGGCCCTTTAGAGCCCCAGCATTTT.

This chain connects TRBV6-4 to TRBJ2-3; D perhaps matches TRBD2 (6 bases). V lost 2 bases and J lost 4, with 7 bases in between. Per germline, CDR1 MRHNA and CDR2 SNTAGT. This CDR3 contains 13 residues. The CDR3, as DNA: TGTGCCAGCAGTGACCGGGGGTCAGATACGCAGTATTTT. It yields the protein CASSDRGSDTQYF.

The CDR3 DNA follows: TGTGCCACCAGCAGAGATTACGGAGACAGCACAGATACGCAGTATTTT. Encoded protein: CATSRDYGDSTDTQYF. The chain links TRBV15 to TRBJ2-3, with D unresolved. Germline CDR1 is LNHNV and CDR2 is YYDKDF (reference sequence). Trimming pared 0 bases from V and 0 bases from J, leaving 10 bases between. CDR3 length equals 16 residues. The variable domain in full, completed from reference TRBV15 and TRBJ2-3, reads DAMVIQNPRYQVTQFGKPVTLSCSQTLNHNVMYWYQQKSSQAPKLLFHYYDKDFNNEADTPDNFQSRRPNTSFCFLDIRSPGLGDTAMYLCATSRDYGDSTDTQYFGPGTRLTVL.

The chain combines TRBV7-2 with TRBJ2-2; 13 nucleotides line up with TRBD2. The germline gives CDR1 SGHTA, CDR2 FQGNSA. The CDR3 is 19 amino acids. Trimming cost V 1 base and J 5 bases; bases outside gene matches: 10. The CDR3 here is CASSLGNPGLAGRTGELFF. The CDR3 region has the DNA TGTGCCAGCAGCTTAGGGAACCCGGGACTAGCGGGGAGAACCGGGGAGCTGTTTTTT.

The gene calls are TRBV4-3 and TRBJ1-1; 9 bases line up with TRBD1. The germline V gene has CDR1 LGHNA and CDR2 YSLEER. J lost 1 base, V lost 0 bases, and 6 bases had no gene match. This CDR3 contains 17 residues. The CDR3 protein is CASSQDLNRGQNTEAFF. CDR3 coding DNA: TGCGCCAGCAGCCAAGATCTAAACAGGGGGCAGAACACTGAAGCTTTCTTT.

The chain links TRBV5-1 to TRBJ1-1; D perhaps matches TRBD1 (5 bases). The V end was cut by 2 bases, the J end by 1 base, with 12 bases between. Germline V CDR1 and CDR2: SGHRS, YFSETQ. This CDR3 has 15 residues. DNA of the CDR3: TGCGCCAGCAGCTTATCGGGGCAGGGGAACACTGAAGCTTTCTTT. It yields the protein CASSLSGQGNTEAFF. The full variable domain, its missing parts supplied by reference TRBV5-1 and TRBJ1-1, is KAGVTQTPRYLIKTRGQQVTLSCSPISGHRSVSWYQQTPGQGLQFLFEYFSETQRNKGNFPGRFSGRQFSNSRSEMNVSTLELGDSALYLCASSLSGQGNTEAFFGQGTRLTVV.

The J gene is TRBJ1-2, the V gene TRBV3-1 (or the pseudogene TRBV3-2), with a possible D match to TRBD1 (6 bases). CDR1 and CDR2 (germline): LGHDT, YNNKEL (reference sequence). The germline V and J ends were trimmed by 0 bases and 1 base, with 9 bases remaining between them. CDR3 length equals 15 residues. The CDR3, as DNA: TGTGCCAGCAGCCAAGATCCACAGGGTAACTATGGCTACACCTTC. Residues: CASSQDPQGNYGYTF.

The chain couples TRBV6-2 or TRBV6-3 to TRBJ2-7; a possible D gene is TRBD2 (6 bases). The CDR3 totals 14 residues. The V end lost 6 bases, the J end lost 2 bases, and 14 bases lay between the germline ends. The germline CDR1 and CDR2 sequences are MNHEY and SVGEGT. The CDR3 protein is CASSPRTITYEQYF. The CDR3 bases are TGTGCCAGCAGCCCGCGGACTATCACCTACGAGCAGTACTTC.

This chain connects TRBV18 to TRBJ2-3; D not resolved. V was clipped by 4 bases and J by 6 bases, with 8 bases between them. The V gene's germline CDR1 is KGHSH and CDR2 LQKENI. The CDR3 has 12 amino acids. CDR3 in DNA: TGTGCCAGCTCACGGGTGGGGGATACGCAGTATTTT. Protein: CASSRVGDTQYF.

This chain uses TRBV11-2 with TRBJ1-1; 9 positions match TRBD1. From germline, CDR1 is SGHAT and CDR2 FQNNGV. CDR3 length: 13 residues. V lost 5 bases and J lost 5; bases outside the gene matches: 3. The DNA of the CDR3 is TGTGCCAGCAGCCAACAGGGGGCGACTGAAGCTTTCTTT. Its translation is CASSQQGATEAFF.

This clone was seen only once. This chain uses TRBV5-3 with TRBJ1-5, with TRBD1 as a possible D gene (5 bases). TRBV5-3 is an ORF for which the function is uncertain. CDR3 size: 16 residues. Trimming stripped 2 bases from V and 4 bases from J, with 16 bases between. This chain's CDR3 is CARSFGTPGMNQPQHF. CDR3 in DNA: TGTGCCAGAAGCTTCGGGACCCCAGGGATGAATCAGCCCCAGCATTTT.

This chain links TRBV19 with TRBJ2-7; perhaps TRBD1 as D (6 bases). The CDR3 loop spans 16 amino acids. Trimming pared 5 bases from V and 4 bases from J, leaving 21 bases between. Germline V gives CDR1 LNHDA, CDR2 SQIVND (reference sequence). The CDR3 nucleotides are TGTGCCAGTAGTGCCCCAGGCAGGGGTGGAGGATACGAGCAGTACTTC. It yields the protein CASSAPGRGGGYEQYF.

This chain links TRBV10-3 with TRBJ1-1; 8 nucleotides align to TRBD1. Germline-derived CDR1 and CDR2 are ENHRY and SYGVKD. The trim removed 6 bases at V and 8 bases at J, leaving 2 bases unmatched. The CDR3 sequence is 11 residues long. The DNA of the CDR3 is TGTGCCATCAGCCAGGGGGCAGAAGCTTTCTTT. It is translated as CAISQGAEAFF.

The rearrangement links TRBV7-2 to TRBJ1-1, with D maybe TRBD1 (6 bases). Germline-derived CDR1 and CDR2 are SGHTA and FQGNSA. The CDR3 contains 15 residues. Trimming pared 2 bases from V and 1 base from J, leaving 11 bases between. CDR3 DNA: TGTGCCAGCAGCTTATACGGGACACCGAACACTGAAGCTTTCTTT. Its protein product is CASSLYGTPNTEAFF.